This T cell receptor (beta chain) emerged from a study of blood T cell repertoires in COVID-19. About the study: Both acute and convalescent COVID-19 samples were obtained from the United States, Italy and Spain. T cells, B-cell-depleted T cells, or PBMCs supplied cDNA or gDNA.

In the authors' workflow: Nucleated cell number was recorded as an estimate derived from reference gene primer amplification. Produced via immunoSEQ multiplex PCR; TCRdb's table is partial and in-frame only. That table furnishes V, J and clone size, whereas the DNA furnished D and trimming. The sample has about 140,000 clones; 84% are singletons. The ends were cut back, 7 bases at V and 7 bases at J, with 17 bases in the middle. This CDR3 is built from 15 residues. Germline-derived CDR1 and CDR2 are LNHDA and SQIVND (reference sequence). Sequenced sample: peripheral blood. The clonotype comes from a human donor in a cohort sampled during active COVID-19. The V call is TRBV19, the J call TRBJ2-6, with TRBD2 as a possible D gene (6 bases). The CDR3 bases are TGTGCCAGTATCCCGGGGGACTCCGGTGCCAACGTCCTGACTTTC. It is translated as CASIPGDSGANVLTF.